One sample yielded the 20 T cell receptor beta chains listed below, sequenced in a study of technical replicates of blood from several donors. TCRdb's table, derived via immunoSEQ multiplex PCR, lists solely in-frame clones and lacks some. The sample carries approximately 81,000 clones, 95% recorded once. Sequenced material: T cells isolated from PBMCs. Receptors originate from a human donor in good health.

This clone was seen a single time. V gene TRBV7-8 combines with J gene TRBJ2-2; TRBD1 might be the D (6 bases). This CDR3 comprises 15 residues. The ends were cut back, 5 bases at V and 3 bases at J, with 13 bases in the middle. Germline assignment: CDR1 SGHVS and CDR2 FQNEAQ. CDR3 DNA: TGTGCCAGCAGCCCCTGGGACACGGACACCGGGGAGCTGTTTTTT. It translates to CASSPWDTDTGELFF.

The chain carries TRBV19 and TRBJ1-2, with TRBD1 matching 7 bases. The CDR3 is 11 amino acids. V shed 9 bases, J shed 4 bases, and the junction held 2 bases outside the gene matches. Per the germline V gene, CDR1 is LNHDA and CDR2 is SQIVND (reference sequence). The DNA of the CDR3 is TGTGCCAGCCGACAGGGCTATGGCTACACCTTC. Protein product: CASRQGYGYTF.

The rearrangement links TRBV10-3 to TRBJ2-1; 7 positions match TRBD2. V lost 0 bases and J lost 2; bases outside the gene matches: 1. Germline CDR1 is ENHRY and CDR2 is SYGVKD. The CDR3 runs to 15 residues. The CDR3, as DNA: TGTGCCATCAGTGAGTCGGGGGGGACCTACAATGAGCAGTTCTTC. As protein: CAISESGGTYNEQFF.

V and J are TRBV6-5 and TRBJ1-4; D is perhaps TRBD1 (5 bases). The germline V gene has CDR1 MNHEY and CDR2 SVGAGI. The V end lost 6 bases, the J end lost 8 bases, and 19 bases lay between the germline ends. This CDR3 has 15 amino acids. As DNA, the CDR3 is TGTGCCAGCAGCATCGGCCGACAGAAGAGGGAAAAACTGTTTTTT. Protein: CASSIGRQKREKLFF.

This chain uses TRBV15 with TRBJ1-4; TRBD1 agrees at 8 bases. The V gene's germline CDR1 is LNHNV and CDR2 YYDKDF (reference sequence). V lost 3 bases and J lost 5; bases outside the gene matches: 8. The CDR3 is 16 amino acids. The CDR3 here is CATSSDRDRSNEKLFF. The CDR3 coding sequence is TGTGCCACCAGCAGTGACCGGGACAGGAGCAATGAAAAACTGTTTTTT.

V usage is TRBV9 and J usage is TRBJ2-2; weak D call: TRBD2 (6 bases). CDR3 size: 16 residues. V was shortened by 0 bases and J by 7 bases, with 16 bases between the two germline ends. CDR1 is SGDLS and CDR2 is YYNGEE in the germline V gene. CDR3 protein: CASSVDSGTTGGELFF. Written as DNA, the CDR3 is TGTGCCAGCAGCGTAGATAGCGGAACTACCGGCGGGGAGCTGTTTTTT.

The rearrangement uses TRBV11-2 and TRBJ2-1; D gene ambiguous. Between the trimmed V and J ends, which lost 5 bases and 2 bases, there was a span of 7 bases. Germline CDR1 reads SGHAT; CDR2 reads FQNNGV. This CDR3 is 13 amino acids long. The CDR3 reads CASSPSAYNEQFF. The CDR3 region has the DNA TGTGCCAGCAGCCCCTCGGCCTACAATGAGCAGTTCTTC.

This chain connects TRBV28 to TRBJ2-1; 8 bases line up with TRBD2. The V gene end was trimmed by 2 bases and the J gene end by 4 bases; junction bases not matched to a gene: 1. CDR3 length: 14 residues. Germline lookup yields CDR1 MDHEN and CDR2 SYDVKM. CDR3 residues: CASSLGLAYNEQFF. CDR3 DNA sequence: TGTGCCAGCAGTTTAGGACTAGCTTACAATGAGCAGTTCTTC.

The CDR3 coding sequence is TGTGCCAGCAGTGACGGCGGGGCGGGGGGCTACACCTTC. It yields the protein CASSDGGAGGYTF. V is TRBV2 and J is TRBJ1-2; weak D call: TRBD1 (5 bases). From germline, CDR1 is SNHLY and CDR2 FYNNEI. V was trimmed by 3 bases and J by 8 bases, leaving 13 bases between them. The CDR3 consists of 13 residues.

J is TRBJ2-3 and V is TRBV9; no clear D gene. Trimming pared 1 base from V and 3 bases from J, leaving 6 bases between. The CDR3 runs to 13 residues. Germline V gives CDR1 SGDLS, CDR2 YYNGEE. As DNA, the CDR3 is TGTGCCAGCAGCGTACTAGGAACAGATACGCAGTATTTT. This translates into CASSVLGTDTQYF. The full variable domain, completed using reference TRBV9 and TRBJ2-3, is DSGVTQTPKHLITATGQRVTLRCSPRSGDLSVYWYQQSLDQGLQFLIQYYNGEERAKGNILERFSAQQFPDLHSELNLSSLELGDSALYFCASSVLGTDTQYFGPGTRLTVL.

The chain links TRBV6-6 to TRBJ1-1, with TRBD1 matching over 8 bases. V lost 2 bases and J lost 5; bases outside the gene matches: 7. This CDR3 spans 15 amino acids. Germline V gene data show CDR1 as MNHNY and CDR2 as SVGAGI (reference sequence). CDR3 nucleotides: TGTGCCAGCAGTTACGGGGACAGGCGCTCTACTGAAGCTTTCTTT. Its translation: CASSYGDRRSTEAFF.

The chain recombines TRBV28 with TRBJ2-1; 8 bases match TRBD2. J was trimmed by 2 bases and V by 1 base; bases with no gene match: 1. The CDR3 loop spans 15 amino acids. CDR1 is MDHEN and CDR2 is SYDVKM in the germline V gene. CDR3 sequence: CASSLFGRAYNEQFF. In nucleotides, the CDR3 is TGTGCCAGCAGTTTATTCGGGAGGGCCTACAATGAGCAGTTCTTC. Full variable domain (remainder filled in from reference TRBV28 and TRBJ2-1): DVKVTQSSRYLVKRTGEKVFLECVQDMDHENMFWYRQDPGLGLRLIYFSYDVKMKEKGDIPEGYSVSREKKERFSLILESASTNQTSMYLCASSLFGRAYNEQFFGPGTRLTVL.

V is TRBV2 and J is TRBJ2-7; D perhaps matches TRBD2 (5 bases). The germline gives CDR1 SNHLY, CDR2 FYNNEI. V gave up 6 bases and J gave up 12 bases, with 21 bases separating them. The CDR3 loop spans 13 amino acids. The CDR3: CASSRGDAHPRYF. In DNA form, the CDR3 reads TGTGCCAGCAGCCGGGGAGACGCCCACCCCCGGTACTTC.

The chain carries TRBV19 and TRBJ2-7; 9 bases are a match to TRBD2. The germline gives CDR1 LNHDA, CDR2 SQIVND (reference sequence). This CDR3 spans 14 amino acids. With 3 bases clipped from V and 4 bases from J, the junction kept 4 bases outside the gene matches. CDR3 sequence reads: CASSISGSGYEQYF. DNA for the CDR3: TGTGCCAGTAGTATTAGCGGGAGTGGGTACGAGCAGTACTTC.

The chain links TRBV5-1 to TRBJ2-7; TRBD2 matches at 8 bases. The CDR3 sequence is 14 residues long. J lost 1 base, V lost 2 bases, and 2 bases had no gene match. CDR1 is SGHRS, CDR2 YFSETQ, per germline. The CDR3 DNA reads TGCGCCAGCAGCTTTACTAGCGGTTCCTACGAGCAGTACTTC. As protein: CASSFTSGSYEQYF.

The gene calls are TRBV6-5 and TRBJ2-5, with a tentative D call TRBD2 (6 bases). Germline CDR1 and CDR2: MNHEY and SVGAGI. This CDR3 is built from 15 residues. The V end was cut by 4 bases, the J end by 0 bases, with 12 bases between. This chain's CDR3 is CASSSGGTYQETQYF. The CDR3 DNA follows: TGTGCCAGCAGTTCAGGCGGGACTTACCAAGAGACCCAGTACTTC.

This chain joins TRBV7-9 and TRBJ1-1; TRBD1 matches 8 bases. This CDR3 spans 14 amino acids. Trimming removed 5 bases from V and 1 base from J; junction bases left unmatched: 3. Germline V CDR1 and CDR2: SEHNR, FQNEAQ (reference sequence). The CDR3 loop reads CASSTDRENTEAFF. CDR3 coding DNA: TGTGCCAGCAGCACGGACAGGGAGAACACTGAAGCTTTCTTT.

Written as DNA, the CDR3 is TGTGCCAGCAGCTTTGGGGGAGGGCTTAACAATGAGCAGTTCTTC. Protein: CASSFGGGLNNEQFF. The gene calls are TRBV7-9 and TRBJ2-1, with 7 nucleotides matching TRBD2. CDR1 and CDR2 from the germline V gene are SEHNR and FQNEAQ (reference sequence). The CDR3 length is 15 residues. Trimming took 3 bases from V and 5 from J; bases not matched to a gene: 7.

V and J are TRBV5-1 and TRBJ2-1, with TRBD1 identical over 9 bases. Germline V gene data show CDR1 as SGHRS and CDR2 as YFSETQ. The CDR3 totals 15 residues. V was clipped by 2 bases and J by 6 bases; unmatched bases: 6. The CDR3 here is CASSLWDRDSNEQFF. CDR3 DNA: TGCGCCAGCAGCTTATGGGACAGGGATTCCAATGAGCAGTTCTTC.

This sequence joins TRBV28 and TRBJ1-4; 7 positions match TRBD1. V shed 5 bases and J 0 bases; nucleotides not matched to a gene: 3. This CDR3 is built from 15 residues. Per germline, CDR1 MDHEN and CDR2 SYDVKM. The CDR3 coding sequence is TGTGCCAGCAGTAATACAGGGGCAACTAATGAAAAACTGTTTTTT. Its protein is CASSNTGATNEKLFF. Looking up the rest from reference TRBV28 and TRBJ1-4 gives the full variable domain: DVKVTQSSRYLVKRTGEKVFLECVQDMDHENMFWYRQDPGLGLRLIYFSYDVKMKEKGDIPEGYSVSREKKERFSLILESASTNQTSMYLCASSNTGATNEKLFFGSGTQLSVL.